A single sample is the source of the 4 T cell receptor beta chains below, sequenced in a study of cytomegalovirus exposure and HLA in healthy donors. The primer mix had 60 Vbeta and 13 Jbeta primers. Repertoires were generated with immunoSEQ multiplex PCR, while TCRdb's copy carries only in-frame clones and drops some. Found here are 100,000 to 150,000 clones, just under 85% of them singletons; the top ten hold approximately 2.8%. The specimen sequenced was PBMCs. The receptor set was obtained from a boy aged 2-9 years in good health and CMV-seronegative.

This clone has a single count. V gene TRBV7-9 combines with J gene TRBJ1-1; D call uncertain. CDR1 and CDR2 (germline): SEHNR, FQNEAQ (reference sequence). The CDR3 consists of 11 residues. V lost 5 bases to trimming and J lost 3 bases, with 4 bases between them. This chain's CDR3 is CASSRDTEAFF. Written as DNA, the CDR3 is TGTGCCAGCAGCCGCGACACTGAAGCTTTCTTT.

By sample share, this clone is medium-sized. V usage is TRBV7-9 and J usage is TRBJ1-1, with 8 bases that match TRBD1. This CDR3 is built from 15 residues. Germline V gene lookup returns CDR1 SEHNR and CDR2 FQNEAQ (reference sequence). The trim removed 6 bases at V and 0 bases at J, leaving 6 bases unmatched. CDR3 sequence (DNA): TGTGCCAGCAGTCAAGACAGGGGAGTGAACACTGAAGCTTTCTTT. This translates into CASSQDRGVNTEAFF.

This clone was recorded a few times. The J gene is TRBJ1-6, the V gene TRBV21-1; the listed D gene, TRBD1, was not tested against the DNA. TRBV21-1 is classified as a pseudogene. The CDR3 length is 14 residues. CDR3 sequence: CASITRDRYSPLHF. CDR3 nucleotide sequence: TGTGCCAGCATCACCCGGGACAGGTATTCACCCCTCCACTTT.

This sequence joins TRBV5-8 and TRBJ1-1; weak D call: TRBD1 (6 bases). Trimming took off 1 base at V and 6 bases at J, with 13 bases between the two ends. The CDR3 has 14 residues. CDR1 and CDR2 from the germline V gene are SGHTS and YDEGEE. The CDR3 DNA reads TGTGCCAGCAGCTTGCTACAGGGTATCGCTGAAGCTTTCTTT. Amino acids: CASSLLQGIAEAFF.